This record concerns one T cell receptor beta chain sequence. CDR1 LNHDA and CDR2 SQIVND come from the germline V gene (reference sequence). The V and J ends lost 6 bases and 9 bases, in that order; junction bases with no gene match: 10. The CDR3 spans 15 residues. These data come from a study of T cell changes during pregnancy in multiple sclerosis. Produced via immunoSEQ multiplex PCR; TCRdb's table is partial and in-frame only. The table has about 39,000 clones, around 93% seen once. The chain couples TRBV19 to TRBJ2-2; 10 bases line up with TRBD1. This sample comprised CD4+ T cells from peripheral blood mononuclear cells, obtained after pregnancy. The origin of this receptor is a female donor with multiple sclerosis, enrolled in a pregnancy study. The CDR3 here is CASRVTTGGFRELFF. CDR3 nucleotide sequence: TGTGCCAGTAGAGTGACGACAGGGGGCTTCAGGGAGCTGTTTTTT.